There are a few counts of the clone carrying this T cell receptor (beta chain). V was pared by 4 bases and J by 4 bases, with 5 bases of the junction left unmatched. The CDR3 sequence is 15 residues long. Germline V lookup: CDR1 MDHEN, CDR2 SYDVKM. The PCR was carried out with 60 Vbeta primers and 13 Jbeta primers. Only in-frame clones appear in the TCRdb table, and some are missing; sequencing was by immunoSEQ multiplex PCR. This table has 150,000 or so clones, approximately 75% appearing once. This sample was included in a study of cytomegalovirus exposure and HLA in healthy donors. This chain uses TRBV28 with TRBJ2-3, with 10 bases identical to TRBD2. Sequenced material: PBMCs. The TCR originated in a man between 18 and 35 years old in good health and CMV-seronegative. The DNA of the CDR3 is TGTGCCAGCAGTTCCCTCAGCGGGGGGGCAGATACGCAGTATTTT. Residues: CASSSLSGGADTQYF. The variable domain in full, with the rest retrieved from reference TRBV28 and TRBJ2-3, is DVKVTQSSRYLVKRTGEKVFLECVQDMDHENMFWYRQDPGLGLRLIYFSYDVKMKEKGDIPEGYSVSREKKERFSLILESASTNQTSMYLCASSSLSGGADTQYFGPGTRLTVL.